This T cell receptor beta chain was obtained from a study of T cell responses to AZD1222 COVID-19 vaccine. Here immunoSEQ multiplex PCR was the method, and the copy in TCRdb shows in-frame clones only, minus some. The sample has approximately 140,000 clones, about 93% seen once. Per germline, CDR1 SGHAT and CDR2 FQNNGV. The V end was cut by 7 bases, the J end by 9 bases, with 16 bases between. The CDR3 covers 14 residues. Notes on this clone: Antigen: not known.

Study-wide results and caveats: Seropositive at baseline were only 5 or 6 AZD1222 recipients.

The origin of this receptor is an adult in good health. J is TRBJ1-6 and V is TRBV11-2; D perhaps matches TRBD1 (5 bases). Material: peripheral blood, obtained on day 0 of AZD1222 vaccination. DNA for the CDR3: TGTGCCAGCACCCTCGACAGAGCCAGTTCACCCCTCCACTTT. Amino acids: CASTLDRASSPLHF.